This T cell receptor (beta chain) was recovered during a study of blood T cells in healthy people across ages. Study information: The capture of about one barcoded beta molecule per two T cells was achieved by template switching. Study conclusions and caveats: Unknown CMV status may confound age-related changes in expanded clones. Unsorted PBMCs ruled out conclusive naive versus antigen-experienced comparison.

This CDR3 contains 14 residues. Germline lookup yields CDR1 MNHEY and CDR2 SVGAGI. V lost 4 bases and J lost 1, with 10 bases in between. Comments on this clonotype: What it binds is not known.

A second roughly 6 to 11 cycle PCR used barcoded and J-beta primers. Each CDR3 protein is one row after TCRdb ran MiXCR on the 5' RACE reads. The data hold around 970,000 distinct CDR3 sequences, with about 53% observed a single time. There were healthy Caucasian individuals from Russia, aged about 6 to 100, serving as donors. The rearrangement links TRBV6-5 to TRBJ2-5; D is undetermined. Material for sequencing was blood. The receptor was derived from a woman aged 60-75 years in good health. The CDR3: CASSSLISQETQYF. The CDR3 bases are TGTGCCAGCAGTTCCTTAATTAGCCAAGAGACCCAGTACTTC.